This T cell receptor (beta chain) was sequenced for a study of cytomegalovirus exposure and HLA in healthy donors (TCRdb year 2017). About the study as a whole: According to a later analysis, the 120 or so validation repertoires were produced on the same platform as the roughly 700 repertoires of the first cohort. The aim of the study was to test whether cataloging public T cell receptors could identify signatures of past pathogen exposure. A separate validation cohort of roughly 130 different subjects was used in addition to the roughly 720-subject first cohort. To predict cytomegalovirus infection status, the study combined high-throughput TCR immunosequencing, statistical association of individual TCRs with disease status, and machine learning.

In the case of this clone: Its antigen is currently not known. Base quality data are lacking; no much larger clone is found one base away.

What the authors observed across the whole study: In both the original and validation cohorts, the classifier was reported to diagnose cytomegalovirus status with high specificity and sensitivity. It was suggested by the authors that the approach could potentially be generalized to other disease states and immunological phenotypes. A total of about 150 TCR beta chains were listed by the study as associated with cytomegalovirus. A few of the identified cytomegalovirus-associated TCR beta chains were confirmed in vitro to be specific for cytomegalovirus antigens. Most TCR sequences were seen in very few donors, while some public TCRs were found in many individuals. Of the cluster scores, 85% to 95% were above 0 in a later analysis, which found that TCRs clustered in the first cohort also tended to co-occur in the approximately 120 validation repertoires. A later analysis had no HLA typing for the validation cohort, so co-occurrence there was scored across all 120 repertoires.

Separate from the roughly 700-subject first cohort, the validation cohort of 90 to 150 subjects was the group to which the donors belonged. Libraries came from the immunoSEQ multiplex PCR assay. The study's own analysis went as follows. A statistical classification framework was built to diagnose cytomegalovirus status from the catalog of TCR beta chain sequences. In TCRdb, the immuneACCESS table is reduced to in-frame sequences with V and J assigned. These tables do not hold every clone; where another copy was compared, an unresolved V gene accounts for under half, and the others remain unexplained. Clonal size and the V and J genes are those of that table, whereas D and trimming came from the DNA. In this sample the table shows some 69,000 clones, 96% of which occur a single time. Of the sample, roughly 4.5% is held by the ten largest clones. Including cysteine and phenylalanine, the CDR3 has 14 amino acids. The read is trimmed to its CDR3 DNA, 42 bases read in frame from base 1. Via the germline V gene (reference sequence), CDR1 is SGHAT and CDR2 FQDESV. V ends up 5 bases short and J 2 bases short, with an unmatched junction base count of 6.

This chain is built from TRBV11-1 and TRBJ2-7; TRBD1 lines up with 7 middle nucleotides. Sequenced input: PBMCs. The receptor was derived from a woman between 18 and 30 years old in good health and CMV-seropositive. The CDR3 protein is CASSHVGTAYEQYF. The DNA sequence is as follows: TGTGCCAGCAGCCACGTCGGGACAGCCTACGAGCAGTACTTC.